This T cell receptor beta chain was sequenced for a study of blood T cell repertoires in COVID-19. Looking at the study overall: Material from acute and convalescent COVID-19 was sourced from the United States, Italy and Spain.

Source study methods: Estimation of nucleated cell counts relied on the amplification of reference gene primers. Here immunoSEQ multiplex PCR was the method, and the copy in TCRdb shows in-frame clones only, minus some. The DNA gave D and trimming, while V, J and clone size come from that table. The sample lists around 100,000 clones, roughly 80% occurring once. For this clone: This may be a read error, as it is one base from a much larger clone.

The sequencing input was peripheral blood. This receptor was obtained from a man aged 45-65 years with active or convalescent COVID-19.

The CDR3 spells CASRTGGGEQFF. The DNA for the CDR3 is TGTGCCAGCAGGACAGGGGGCGGTGAGCAGTTCTTC. The chain uses TRBV6-5 and TRBJ2-1, with 10 bases lining up with TRBD1. CDR3 length: 12 residues. J gave up 9 bases and V 6 bases, and 2 bases lay outside the gene matches. Germline assignment: CDR1 MNHEY and CDR2 SVGAGI.